A single T cell receptor beta chain is shown here with its context. Which antigen it targets is not known. Base quality data are lacking; no much larger clone is found one base away. These data originate in a study of technical replicates of blood from a handful of donors listed by TCRdb under 2017. In the germline V gene, CDR1 corresponds to SQVTM and CDR2 to ANQGSEA. The junction shows trimming of 7 bases on V and 3 bases on J, and the gene matches do not reach 7 bases of it. There are 13 amino acids in the CDR3, from cysteine to phenylalanine inclusive. The kept DNA is CDR3 alone, 39 bases in frame from the first base. The receptor library was made with the immunoSEQ multiplex PCR assay. Sourced from immuneACCESS, this table was stored by TCRdb with only in-frame sequences that have V and J called. A share of the clones is absent; for the studies checked, an unresolved V gene accounts for under half, and the remainder has no known explanation. The sample table contains around 100,000 clones; only one count was recorded for roughly 96% of them. The ten largest make up 0.3% to 0.35% of the sample.

The sequence is built from TRBV29-1 and TRBJ2-3, with 7 junctional bases fitting TRBD2. The sequencing sample was made of T cells isolated from PBMCs. The TCR sequence derives from a human donor in good health. The CDR3 loop reads CSAPGGSTDTQYF. The nucleotides are TGCAGCGCGCCGGGCGGGAGTACAGATACGCAGTATTTT.